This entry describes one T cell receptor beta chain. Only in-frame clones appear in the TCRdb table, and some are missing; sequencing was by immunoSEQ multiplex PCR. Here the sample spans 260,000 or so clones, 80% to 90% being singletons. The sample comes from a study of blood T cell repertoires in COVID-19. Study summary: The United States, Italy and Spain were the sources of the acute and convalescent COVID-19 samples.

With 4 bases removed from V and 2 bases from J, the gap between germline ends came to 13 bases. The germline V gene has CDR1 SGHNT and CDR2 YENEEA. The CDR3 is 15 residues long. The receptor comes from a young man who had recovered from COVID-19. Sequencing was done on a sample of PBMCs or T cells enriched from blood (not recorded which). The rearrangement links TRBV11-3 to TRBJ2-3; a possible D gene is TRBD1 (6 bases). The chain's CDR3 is CASSSGQSPTDTQYF. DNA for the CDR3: TGTGCCAGCAGCTCCGGACAGAGCCCCACAGATACGCAGTATTTT.